This entry features one T cell receptor beta chain sequence. What antigen it recognizes has not been identified. No base quality information exists; no much larger clone differs at one position. The identical CDR3 is also encoded by other nucleotide sequences in the sample. The germline V gene provides CDR1 MNHNS and CDR2 SASEGT. V sheds 6 bases and J sheds 1 base, leaving 9 bases between their ends. The CDR3 sequence holds 13 residues, the cysteine and phenylalanine included. Of all the DNA, just the CDR3 is kept, 39 bases in frame from base 1. The source of the sample is a study of shared clonotypes between healthy human individuals (TCRdb year 2020). General notes on the study: The cohort included a few men and a couple of women between 18 and 49 years of age. Per donor, three plates each were used for CD4 naive and CD4 memory, two for CD8 naive, and one for CD8 memory. Blood TCR repertoires of five healthy adults were deeply sequenced to estimate repertoire size and the extent of clonotype sharing between individuals. Libraries were prepared and TCR repertoires were sequenced by different laboratories using diverse techniques, in order to increase sequencing depth and limit assay-specific biases. Between about 0.94 and 8.9 billion PBMCs per donor were obtained by leukapheresis. Overall study outcomes, separate from this receptor: Even with the large sequencing depth, rarefaction of the sorted-subset datasets indicated that sequencing was incomplete. Estimated clonotype richness was generally larger for naive than for memory subsets. The genetic and exposure-history diversity represented was limited by the small number of donors. Clonotypes shared by all four sorted-subset donors showed higher generation probabilities than non-shared clonotypes. Sampling was limited to blood, and TCR repertoires in tissue likely differ from TCR repertoires in blood. Based on pairwise subsampling, the degree of clonotype sharing among donors was expected to be affected by sequencing depth. Roughly 5% of naive CD4, 3% to 4% of naive CD8, 2.3% of memory CD4, and 0.4% of memory CD8 clonotypes were shared across several donors.

TCR CDR3 regions were amplified from genomic DNA by multiplex PCR using the deep immunoSEQ assay. Extracted genomic DNA from each cell subset was spread evenly across all wells of several immunoSEQ 96-well plates, with each plate serving as a replicate. Each replicate PCR for sorted subsets received about 220 ng genomic DNA, equal to tens of thousands of T cell genomes. Purified libraries were measured with a Qubit 3.0 fluorometer, size-checked on a Bioanalyzer 2100, and measured again with the KAPA Library Quantification kit. A separate single-read 150-cycle Illumina NextSeq 550 flow cell was used to sequence each immunoSEQ 96-well plate. As for the original processing: Because the immunoSEQ output included only junctional sequences and no quality scores, the filtering could not be the same as the filtering used for full-length reads. Sequences were annotated with PyIR, a Python wrapper for IgBLAST v1.9, using IMGT germline references to assign V/J genes and CDR3. Reads with weak V/J assignments (E-value above 1e-6), missing CDR3, stop codons, out-of-frame junctions, or ambiguous translated residues were removed. V3J clonotypes were defined by identical inferred V gene, J gene, and CDR3 amino acid sequence. Percentage overlap between repertoires was computed as shared unique clonotypes divided by the size of the smaller repertoire. Repertoire richness was assessed with RTK rarefaction, the Chao1 estimator, and Recon v2.1 estimates of unobserved clonotypes. Generation probabilities were computed with OLGA for all TCRbeta clonotypes obtained by the gDNA method from several donors. TCRdb mirrors the immuneACCESS table, restricted to in-frame sequences. Some clones are absent from its copies; in checked studies, under half trace to an unresolved V gene, and the reason for the others is unknown. V and J calls plus clone size are reproduced from that table; the DNA served to infer D and trimming. Counted in this sample were over 950,000 clones; 60% to 80% of them appeared once. The ten largest clones represent 0.89% of the sample.

Donors were healthy HIV-negative adults with no recently reported acute infections or vaccinations. Every donor was a Caucasian adult residing in Nashville, Tennessee, USA. CD4+ T cells were enriched by magnetic negative selection, after which naive cells were positively selected on CD45RA and the negative fraction was taken as the memory subset. Blood was collected by leukapheresis, and PBMCs were isolated by Ficoll-Histopaque density gradient centrifugation and then cryopreserved in liquid nitrogen vapor phase. Analytical flow cytometry was used to check the purity and quantity of every magnetically sorted T cell population. From each sorted fraction, genomic DNA was isolated and quantified by UV absorbance on a Nanodrop 2000c.

Material for sequencing was memory CD4+ T cells from PBMCs. Sample cell subset or site, as interpreted from the label and publication: CD45RA-negative fraction. The sequence links TRBV6-1 to TRBJ1-1, with the D gene uncertain. The sequence derives from a man between 18 and 35 years old in good health. Some clones in this sample may be carry-over from other donors' samples. The CDR3: CASSAGKNTEAFF. The nucleotide sequence reads TGTGCCAGCAGCGCGGGGAAGAACACTGAAGCTTTCTTT.